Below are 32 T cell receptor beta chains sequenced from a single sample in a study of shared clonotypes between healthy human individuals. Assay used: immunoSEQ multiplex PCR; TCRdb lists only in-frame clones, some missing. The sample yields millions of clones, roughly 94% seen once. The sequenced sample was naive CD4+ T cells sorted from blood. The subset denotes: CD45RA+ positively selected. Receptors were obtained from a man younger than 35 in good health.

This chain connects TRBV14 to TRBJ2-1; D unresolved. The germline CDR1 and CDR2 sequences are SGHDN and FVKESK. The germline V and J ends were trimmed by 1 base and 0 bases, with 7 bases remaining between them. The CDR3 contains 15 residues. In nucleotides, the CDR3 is TGTGCCAGCAGCCAAGGGGCAAGCTCCTACAATGAGCAGTTCTTC. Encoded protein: CASSQGASSYNEQFF.

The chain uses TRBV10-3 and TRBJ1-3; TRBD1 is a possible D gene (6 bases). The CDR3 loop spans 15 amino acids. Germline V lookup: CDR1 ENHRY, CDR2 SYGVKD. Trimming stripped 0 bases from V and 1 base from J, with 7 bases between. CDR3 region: CAISESGQSGNTIYF. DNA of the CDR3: TGTGCCATCAGTGAGTCAGGACAGTCTGGAAACACCATATATTTT.

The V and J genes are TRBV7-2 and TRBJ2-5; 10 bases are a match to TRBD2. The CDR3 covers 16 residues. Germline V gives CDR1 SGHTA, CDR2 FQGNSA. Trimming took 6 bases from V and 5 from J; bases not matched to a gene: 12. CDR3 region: CASRGDSGGTWETQYF. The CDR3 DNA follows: TGTGCCAGCAGGGGTGATAGCGGGGGGACTTGGGAGACCCAGTACTTC.

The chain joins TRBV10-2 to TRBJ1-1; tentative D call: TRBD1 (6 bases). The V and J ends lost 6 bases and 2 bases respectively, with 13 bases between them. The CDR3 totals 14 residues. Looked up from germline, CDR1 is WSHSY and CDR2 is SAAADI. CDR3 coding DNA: TGCGCCAGCAGGATGGACAGCCAAAACACTGAAGCTTTCTTT. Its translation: CASRMDSQNTEAFF.

This CDR3 reads CASRNGGVVISPLHF. The CDR3, as DNA: TGTGCCAGCAGGAACGGGGGGGTCGTCATTTCACCCCTCCACTTT. The chain combines TRBV6-5 with TRBJ1-6, with D possibly matching TRBD1 (5 bases). Germline CDR1 and CDR2: MNHEY and SVGAGI. The CDR3 is 15 residues long. V dropped 6 bases and J dropped 9 bases, with 18 bases sitting between them.

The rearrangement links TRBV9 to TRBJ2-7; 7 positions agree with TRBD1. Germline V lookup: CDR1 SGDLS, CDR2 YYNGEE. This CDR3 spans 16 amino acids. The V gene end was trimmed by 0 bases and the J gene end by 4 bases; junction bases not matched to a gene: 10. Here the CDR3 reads CASSVGDRRGSYEQYF. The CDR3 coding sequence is TGTGCCAGCAGCGTAGGGGACCGCAGGGGGAGTTACGAGCAGTACTTC.

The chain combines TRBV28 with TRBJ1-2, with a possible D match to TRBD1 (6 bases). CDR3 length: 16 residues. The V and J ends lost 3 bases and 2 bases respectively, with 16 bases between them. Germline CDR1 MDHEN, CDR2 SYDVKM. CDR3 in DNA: TGTGCCAGCAGTTTGAGATCGGGGGGCTCGAACTATGGCTACACCTTC. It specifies CASSLRSGGSNYGYTF.

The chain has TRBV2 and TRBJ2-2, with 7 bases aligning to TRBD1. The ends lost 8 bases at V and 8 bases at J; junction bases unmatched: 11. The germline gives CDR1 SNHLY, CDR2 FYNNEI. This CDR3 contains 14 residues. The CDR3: CASADRATVGELFF. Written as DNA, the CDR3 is TGTGCCAGCGCCGACAGGGCTACAGTTGGGGAGCTGTTTTTT.

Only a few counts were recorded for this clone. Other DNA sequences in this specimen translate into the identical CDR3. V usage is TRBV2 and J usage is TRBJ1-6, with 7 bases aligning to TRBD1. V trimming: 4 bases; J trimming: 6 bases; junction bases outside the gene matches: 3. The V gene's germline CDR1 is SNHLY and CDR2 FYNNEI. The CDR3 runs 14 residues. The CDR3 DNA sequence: TGTGCCAGCAGTGGGGACAGAGGTAATTCACCCCTCCACTTT. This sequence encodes CASSGDRGNSPLHF.

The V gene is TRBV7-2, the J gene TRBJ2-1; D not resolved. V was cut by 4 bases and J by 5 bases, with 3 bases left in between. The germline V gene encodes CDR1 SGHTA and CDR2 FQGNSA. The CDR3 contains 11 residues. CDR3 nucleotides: TGTGCCAGCAGCTGGGACAATGAGCAGTTCTTC. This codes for CASSWDNEQFF. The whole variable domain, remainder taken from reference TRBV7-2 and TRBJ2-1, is GAGVSQSPSNKVTEKGKDVELRCDPISGHTALYWYRQSLGQGLEFLIYFQGNSAPDKSGLPSDRFSAERTGGSVSTLTIQRTQQEDSAVYLCASSWDNEQFFGPGTRLTVL.

Here the CDR3 DNA reads TGTGCCAGCAGCGGACTAGCGGGAAACACAGATACGCAGTATTTT. Protein product: CASSGLAGNTDTQYF. J is TRBJ2-3 and V is TRBV5-5; 12 bases match TRBD2. This CDR3 spans 15 amino acids. Germline V gives CDR1 SGHKS, CDR2 YYEKEE (reference sequence). Unmatched junction bases numbered 2, after V lost 4 bases and J lost 2 bases.

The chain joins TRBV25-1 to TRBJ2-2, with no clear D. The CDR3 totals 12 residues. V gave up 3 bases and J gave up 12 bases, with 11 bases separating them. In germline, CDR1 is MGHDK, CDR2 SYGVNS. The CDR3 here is CASSEGSWKLFF. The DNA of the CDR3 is TGTGCCAGCAGTGAGGGGTCGTGGAAGCTGTTTTTT.

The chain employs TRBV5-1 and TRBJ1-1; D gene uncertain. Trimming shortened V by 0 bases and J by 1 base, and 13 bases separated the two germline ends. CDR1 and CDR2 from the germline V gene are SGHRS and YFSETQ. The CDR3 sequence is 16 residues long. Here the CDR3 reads CASSLDSIVGNTEAFF. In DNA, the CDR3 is TGCGCCAGCAGCTTGGACAGTATTGTAGGGAACACTGAAGCTTTCTTT.

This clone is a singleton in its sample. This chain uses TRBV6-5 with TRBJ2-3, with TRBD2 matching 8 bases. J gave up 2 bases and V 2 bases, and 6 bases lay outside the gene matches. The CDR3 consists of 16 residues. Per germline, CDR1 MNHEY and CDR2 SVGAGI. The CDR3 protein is CASSYVAGGITDTQYF. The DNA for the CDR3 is TGTGCCAGCAGTTACGTCGCGGGAGGAATCACAGATACGCAGTATTTT.

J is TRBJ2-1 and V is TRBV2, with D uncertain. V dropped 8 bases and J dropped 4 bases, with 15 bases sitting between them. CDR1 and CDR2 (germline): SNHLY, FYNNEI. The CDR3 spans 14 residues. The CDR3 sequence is CASGLRPDYNEQFF. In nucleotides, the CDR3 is TGTGCCAGCGGGTTGCGGCCAGATTACAATGAGCAGTTCTTC.

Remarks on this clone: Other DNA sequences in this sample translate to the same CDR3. As DNA, the CDR3 is TGTGCCAGCTCACCGAAGATGAACACTGAAGCTTTCTTT. Its translation is CASSPKMNTEAFF. The rearrangement links TRBV18 to TRBJ1-1; the D is unclear. Germline CDR1 is KGHSH and CDR2 is LQKENI. Trimming removed 3 bases at V and 0 bases at J, with 5 bases between. The length of the CDR3 is 13 residues.

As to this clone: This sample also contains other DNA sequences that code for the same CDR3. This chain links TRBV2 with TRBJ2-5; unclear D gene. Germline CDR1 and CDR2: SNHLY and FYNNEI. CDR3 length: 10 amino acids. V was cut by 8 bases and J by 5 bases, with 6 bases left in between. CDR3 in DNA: TGTGCCAGCGGGCAGGAGACCCAGTACTTC. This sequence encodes CASGQETQYF.

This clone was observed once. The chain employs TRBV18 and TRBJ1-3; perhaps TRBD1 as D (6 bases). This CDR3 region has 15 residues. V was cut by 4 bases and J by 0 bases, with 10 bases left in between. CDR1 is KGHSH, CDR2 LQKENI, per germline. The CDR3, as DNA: TGTGCCAGCTCACTAGGACAGCTCTCTGGAAACACCATATATTTT. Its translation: CASSLGQLSGNTIYF.

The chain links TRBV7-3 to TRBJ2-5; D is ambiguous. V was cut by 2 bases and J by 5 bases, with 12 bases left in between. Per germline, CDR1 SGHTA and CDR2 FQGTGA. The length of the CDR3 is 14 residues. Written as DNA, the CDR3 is TGTGCCAGCAGCTTAGGAAGGTCGAGCGAGACCCAGTACTTC. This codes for CASSLGRSSETQYF.

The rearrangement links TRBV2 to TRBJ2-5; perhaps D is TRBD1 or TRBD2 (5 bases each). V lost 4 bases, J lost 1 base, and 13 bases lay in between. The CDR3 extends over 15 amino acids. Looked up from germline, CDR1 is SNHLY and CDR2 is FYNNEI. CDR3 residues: CASSGETGTQETQYF. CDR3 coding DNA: TGTGCCAGCAGTGGCGAAACCGGGACCCAAGAGACCCAGTACTTC.

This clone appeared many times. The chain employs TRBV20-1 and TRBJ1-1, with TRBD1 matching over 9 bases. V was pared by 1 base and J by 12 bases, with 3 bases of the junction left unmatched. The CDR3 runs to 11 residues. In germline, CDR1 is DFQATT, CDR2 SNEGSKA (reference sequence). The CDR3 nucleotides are TGCAGTGCTAGAGGGGACAGGGAACCTTTCTTT. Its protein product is CSARGDREPFF.

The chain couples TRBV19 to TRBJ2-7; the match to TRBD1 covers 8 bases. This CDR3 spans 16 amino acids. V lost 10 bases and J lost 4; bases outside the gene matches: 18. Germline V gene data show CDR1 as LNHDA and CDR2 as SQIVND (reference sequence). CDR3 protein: CATSSLLGTGSYEQYF. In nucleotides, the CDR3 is TGTGCCACTAGCAGCCTTCTCGGGACAGGTTCATACGAGCAGTACTTC.

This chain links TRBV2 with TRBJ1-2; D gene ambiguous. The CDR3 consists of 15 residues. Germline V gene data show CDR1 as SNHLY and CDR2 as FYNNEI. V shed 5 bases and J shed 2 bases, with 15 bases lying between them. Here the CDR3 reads CASSRYPESNYGYTF. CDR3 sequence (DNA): TGTGCCAGCAGTCGATATCCGGAGTCCAACTATGGCTACACCTTC.

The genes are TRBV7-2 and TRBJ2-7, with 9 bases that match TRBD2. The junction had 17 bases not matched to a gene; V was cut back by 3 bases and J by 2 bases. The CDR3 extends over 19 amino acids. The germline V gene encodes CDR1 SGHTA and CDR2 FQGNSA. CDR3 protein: CASSLSGTSGPWGPYEQYF. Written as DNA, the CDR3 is TGTGCCAGCAGCTTGTCCGGCACTAGCGGGCCCTGGGGCCCCTACGAGCAGTACTTC. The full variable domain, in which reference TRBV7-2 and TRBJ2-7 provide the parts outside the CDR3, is GAGVSQSPSNKVTEKGKDVELRCDPISGHTALYWYRQSLGQGLEFLIYFQGNSAPDKSGLPSDRFSAERTGGSVSTLTIQRTQQEDSAVYLCASSLSGTSGPWGPYEQYFGPGTRLTVT.

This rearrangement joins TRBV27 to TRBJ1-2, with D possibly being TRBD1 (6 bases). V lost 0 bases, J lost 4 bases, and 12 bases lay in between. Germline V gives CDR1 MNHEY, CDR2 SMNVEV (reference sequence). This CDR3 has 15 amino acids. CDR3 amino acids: CASSLSKTGFYGYTF. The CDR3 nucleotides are TGTGCCAGCAGTTTATCGAAGACAGGTTTCTATGGCTACACCTTC.

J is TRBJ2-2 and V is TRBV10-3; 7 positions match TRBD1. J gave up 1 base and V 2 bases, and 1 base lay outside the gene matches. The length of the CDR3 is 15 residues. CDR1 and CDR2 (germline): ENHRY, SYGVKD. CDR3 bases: TGTGCCATCAGTGAGACAGGGGTGAACACCGGGGAGCTGTTTTTT. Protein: CAISETGVNTGELFF.

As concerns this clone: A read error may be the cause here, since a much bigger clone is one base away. CDR3 in DNA: TGTGCCAGCAGCTCCGGCCCCTCAGGGAAGAACATTCAGTACTTC. It is translated as CASSSGPSGKNIQYF. This chain joins TRBV28 and TRBJ2-4, with D tentatively TRBD1 (5 bases). V dropped 6 bases and J dropped 7 bases, with 19 bases sitting between them. CDR3 length: 15 residues. Germline CDR1 MDHEN, CDR2 SYDVKM. The entire variable domain, with the rest obtained from reference TRBV28 and TRBJ2-4, is as follows: DVKVTQSSRYLVKRTGEKVFLECVQDMDHENMFWYRQDPGLGLRLIYFSYDVKMKEKGDIPEGYSVSREKKERFSLILESASTNQTSMYLCASSSGPSGKNIQYFGAGTRLSVL.

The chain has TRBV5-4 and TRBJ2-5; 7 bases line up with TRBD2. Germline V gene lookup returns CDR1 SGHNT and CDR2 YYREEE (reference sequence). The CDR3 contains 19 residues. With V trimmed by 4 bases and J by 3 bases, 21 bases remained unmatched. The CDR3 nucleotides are TGTGCCAGCAGCCAGGCAGCGGGGTGGCGTTTTGAGGTGGAAGAGACCCAGTACTTC. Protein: CASSQAAGWRFEVEETQYF.

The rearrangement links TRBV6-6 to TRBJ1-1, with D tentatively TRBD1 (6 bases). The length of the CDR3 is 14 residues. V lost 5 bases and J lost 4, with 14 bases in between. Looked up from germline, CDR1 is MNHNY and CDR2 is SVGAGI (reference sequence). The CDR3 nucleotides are TGTGCCAGCAGTCACTTACAGGGTGGCACTGAAGCTTTCTTT. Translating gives CASSHLQGGTEAFF.

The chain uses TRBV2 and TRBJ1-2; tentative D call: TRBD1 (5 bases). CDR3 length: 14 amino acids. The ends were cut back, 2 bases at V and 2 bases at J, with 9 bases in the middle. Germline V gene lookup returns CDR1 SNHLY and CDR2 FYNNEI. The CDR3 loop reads CASSERGVNYGYTF. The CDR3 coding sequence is TGTGCCAGCAGTGAACGGGGGGTAAACTATGGCTACACCTTC.

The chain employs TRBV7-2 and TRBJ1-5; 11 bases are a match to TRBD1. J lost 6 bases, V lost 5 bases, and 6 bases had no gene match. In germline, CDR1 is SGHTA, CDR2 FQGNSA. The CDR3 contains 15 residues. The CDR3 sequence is CASSLKGQGGQPQHF. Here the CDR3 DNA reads TGTGCCAGCAGCCTAAAGGGACAGGGGGGTCAGCCCCAGCATTTT.

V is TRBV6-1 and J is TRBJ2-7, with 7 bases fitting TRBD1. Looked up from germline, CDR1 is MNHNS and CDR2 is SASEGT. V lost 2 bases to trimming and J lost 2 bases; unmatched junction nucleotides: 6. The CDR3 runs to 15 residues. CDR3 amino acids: CASSEFGTAPYEQYF. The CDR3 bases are TGTGCCAGCAGTGAATTTGGGACAGCACCCTACGAGCAGTACTTC.